This T cell receptor (beta chain) was recovered during a study of cytomegalovirus exposure and HLA in healthy donors. Study-wide points: Information on immune exposure was restricted to one variable (CMV serostatus). Researchers left out some V segments, among them TRBV6-2 and TRBV6-3, as indistinguishable. Versus the roughly 670-donor mean, an Asian-associated ancestry cluster reportedly showed fewer N-insertions in a later analysis.

J was trimmed by 3 bases and V by 5 bases; bases with no gene match: 6. The CDR3 is 15 amino acids. The germline V gene has CDR1 SGHVS and CDR2 FNYEAQ. Vbeta (60) and Jbeta (13) primers were used in the PCR. The repertoire was sequenced with immunoSEQ multiplex PCR; TCRdb's copy has only in-frame clones and lacks some. This table has about 100,000 clones, approximately 72% appearing once. As to this clone: Its antigen is unknown.

The sequence came from a male donor in good health and CMV-seropositive. The chain combines TRBV7-6 with TRBJ1-4; TRBD1 matches 7 bases. The sample consisted of PBMCs. The CDR3 loop reads CASSNYRGANEKLFF. Here the CDR3 DNA reads TGTGCCAGCAGCAATTACAGGGGAGCTAATGAAAAACTGTTTTTT.